The rows below give T cell receptor beta chains drawn from one sample of a study of CDR3 diversity in severe acne. In TCRdb, the PCR reads were re-called with MiXCR into one record per CDR3 protein. The sample shows 85,000 to 120,000 distinct CDR3 sequences, roughly 51% of them seen only once. The sequenced sample consisted of blood. The receptor set was obtained from a male donor with acne. CDR3s include the opening cysteine and the closing phenylalanine or tryptophan. The D gene is left open where the match is weak. Part of the rows lack a size; the others show once, few, many or a class for expanded clones.

clone_size j_call d_call v_call cdr3_nt cdr3_aa
many TRBJ2-2 NA TRBV2 TGTGCCAGCAGCGGGAATCCTAGCGTGCAACGAAGCGGGGAGCTGTTTTTT CASSGNPSVQRSGELFF
many TRBJ2-3 TRBD1 TRBV2 TGTGCCAGCAGTAAGGGACAGGGTGTCGCAGATACGCAGTATTTT CASSKGQGVADTQYF
many TRBJ1-3 TRBD1 TRBV24-1 TGTGCCACCAGTGATTTTGGACAGGGTGGAAACACCATATATTTT CATSDFGQGGNTIYF
NA TRBJ2-6 NA TRBV24-1 TGTGCCACCAGTGATGGGGGATCTGGGGCCAACGTCCTGACTTTC CATSDGGSGANVLTF
NA TRBJ1-2 TRBD1 TRBV7-9 TGTGCCAGCAGCACCGAAGTTACAGGGGACTATGGCTACACCTTC CASSTEVTGDYGYTF
NA TRBJ1-3 NA TRBV15 TGTGCCACCAGCAGAGATGCAGGGGCTGGAAACACCATATATTTT CATSRDAGAGNTIYF
many TRBJ1-1 NA TRBV20-1 TGCAGTGCTAGAGACTGGGTGAACACTGAAGCTTTCTTT CSARDWVNTEAFF
NA TRBJ1-6 TRBD1 TRBV2 TGTGCCAGCATGGACAGGGGCCGTAATTCACCCCTCCACTTT CASMDRGRNSPLHF
NA TRBJ2-1 NA TRBV10-2 TGCGCCAGCAGACAGACTTCGGTACGTCTCTCCTACAATGAGCAGTTCTTC CASRQTSVRLSYNEQFF
few TRBJ2-7 NA TRBV29-1 TGCAGCGCCGGGCAGGAGGCCTACGAGCAGTACTTC CSAGQEAYEQYF
NA TRBJ2-7 NA TRBV10-1 TGCGCCAGCTCGGGCCGGGAAGGCGAGGAGGTCCACGAGCAGTACTTC CASSGREGEEVHEQYF
few TRBJ2-1 NA TRBV13 TGTGCTAGAAGGGATGAGGCCTACAATGAGCAGTTCTTC CARRDEAYNEQFF
NA TRBJ2-1 NA TRBV9 TGTGCCAGCAGCGCCCAGAATGAGCAGTTCTTC CASSAQNEQFF
many TRBJ2-7 TRBD1 TRBV7-3 TGTGCCAGCAGCTTAACCCCGGGACAGGGGAAGAACGAGCAGTACTTC CASSLTPGQGKNEQYF
NA TRBJ1-2 NA TRBV6-5 TGTGCCAGCAGTTACTCGGCCGGCTATGGCTACACCTTC CASSYSAGYGYTF
NA TRBJ2-7 NA TRBV7-2 TGTGCCAGCAGTTCGGGAGTGTGGGGCGAGCAGTACTTC CASSSGVWGEQYF
NA TRBJ1-1 NA TRBV29-1 TGCAGCGTATACTCAAGACAGGACCCTGAAGCTTTCTTT CSVYSRQDPEAFF
NA TRBJ1-2 NA TRBV3-1 TGTGCCAGCAGCCAAGAGGGAGGCTACACCTTC CASSQEGGYTF
many TRBJ2-7 NA TRBV11-2 TGTGCCAGCAGCCCACACCAGGGCAGGGGCTACGAGCAGTACTTC CASSPHQGRGYEQYF
many TRBJ2-3 NA TRBV7-3 TGTGCCAGCAGCCCCTATCGGGTAGAAGAAGATACGCAGTATTTT CASSPYRVEEDTQYF
once TRBJ2-2 TRBD2 TRBV13 TGTGCCAACAGCTCTCTAGCGGACACCGGGGAGCTGCTTTTT CANSSLADTGELLF
NA TRBJ2-7 TRBD2 TRBV20-1 TGCAGTGCTCCTGGGAGCGGGAGGGCCGGCTACGAGCAGTACTTC CSAPGSGRAGYEQYF
many TRBJ2-1 TRBD1 TRBV28 TGTGCCAGCAGGCCGACGGGACAGGGATTCAATGAGCAGTTCTTC CASRPTGQGFNEQFF
many TRBJ2-7 TRBD1 TRBV27 TGTGCCAGCCAACCCGGACAGGGGACGCCCACCTACGAGCAGTACTTC CASQPGQGTPTYEQYF
NA TRBJ1-5 NA TRBV19 TGTGCCAGTAGTGCCCAACAGGGAGGTAGACAGCCCCAGCATTTT CASSAQQGGRQPQHF
few TRBJ2-5 NA TRBV5-4 TGTGCCAGCAGGGGGGGGGGGACAGAAGAGACCCAGTACTTC CASRGGGTEETQYF
NA TRBJ2-6 TRBD1 TRBV4-2 TGTGCCAGCAGCCAAGATCAACAGGGGGCTGGGGCCAACGTCCTGACTTTC CASSQDQQGAGANVLTF
few TRBJ1-2 NA TRBV19 TGTGCCAGTTTGAGAGGGAACGGCTACACCTTC CASLRGNGYTF
NA TRBJ1-6 NA TRBV28 TGTGCCAGCAGTTTAGCTCAGCATAATTCACCCCTCCACTTT CASSLAQHNSPLHF
few TRBJ1-1 NA TRBV19 TGTGCCAGTAGTTTCAGCCAGGTGAACACTGAAGCTTTCTTT CASSFSQVNTEAFF
NA TRBJ2-3 TRBD1 TRBV24-1 TGTGCCACCAGTGGGGGACAGGGCACAGATACGCAGTATTTT CATSGGQGTDTQYF
NA TRBJ2-7 NA TRBV4-3 TGCGCCAGCAGCCAAGATGGGCCCTCGAGCTCCTACGAGCAGTACTTC CASSQDGPSSSYEQYF
NA TRBJ1-2 TRBD1 TRBV7-9 TGTGCCAGCAGCTGGGACAGGGGGAGCTATGGCTACACCTTC CASSWDRGSYGYTF
many TRBJ2-2 NA TRBV5-1 TGCGCCAGCAGCTTGGAGGGCGGGGACACCGGGGAGCTGTTTTTT CASSLEGGDTGELFF
NA TRBJ2-2 NA TRBV20-1 TGCAGTGCTAGGACCGCCGGGACTTTTGCCGGGGAGCTGTTTTTT CSARTAGTFAGELFF
many TRBJ1-1 TRBD1 TRBV20-1 TGCAGTGCTAGAGCTCAGGGGGGCAGTTTTTTTGAAGCTTTCTTT CSARAQGGSFFEAFF
once TRBJ2-7 NA TRBV29-1 TGCAGCGTTGGGACAGACCACAAAAGCTACGAGCAGTACTTC CSVGTDHKSYEQYF
many TRBJ1-6 NA TRBV6-5 TGTGCCAGCAGTTACTCCCAAGACTATAATTCACCCCTCCACTTT CASSYSQDYNSPLHF
once TRBJ2-7 NA TRBV20-1 TGCAGTGCTAGATTACAAGGGGGGGGCGTATACGAGCAGTACTTC CSARLQGGGVYEQYF
once TRBJ1-5 TRBD1 TRBV6-2/TRBV6-3 TGTGTCAGTAGCGACAGGGGTAGCAATCTGCCCCAGCATTTT CVSSDRGSNLPQHF
NA TRBJ2-7 TRBD1 TRBV6-2/TRBV6-3 TGTGCCACTGGGACAGGGGCCTACAATGAGCAGTACTTC CATGTGAYNEQYF
many TRBJ2-5 NA TRBV24-1 TGTGCCACCAGTGATTTATCAGGGGTCGGGGAGACCCAGTACTTC CATSDLSGVGETQYF
many TRBJ2-3 TRBD1 TRBV28 TGTGCCAGCAGTTTAAGGGACAGGGCATATCGTACGCAGTATTTT CASSLRDRAYRTQYF
NA TRBJ2-5 NA TRBV12-5 TGTGCTAGTGGTTTGGTGGACGGAGGTCAAGAGACCCAGTACTTC CASGLVDGGQETQYF
NA TRBJ2-5 NA TRBV5-6 TGTGCCAGCTCACCACCGTTTAACAGGGCTCGGGAGACCCAGTACTTC CASSPPFNRARETQYF
NA TRBJ1-2 NA TRBV7-2 TGTGCCAGCAGCTACGGACTCTATGGCTACACCTTC CASSYGLYGYTF
NA TRBJ2-2 TRBD1 TRBV19 TGTGCCAGTAGTATTACAGGGGGCAACGGGGAGCTGTTTTTT CASSITGGNGELFF
few TRBJ1-1 NA TRBV7-8 TGTGCCAGCAGCTTAAATGTTCCGTTATTACCCGACACTGAAGCTTTCTTT CASSLNVPLLPDTEAFF
NA TRBJ1-2 TRBD1 TRBV5-1 TGTGCCAGCAGTGAAGCGAGAACAGGGGGACGGGATGGCTACACCTTC CASSEARTGGRDGYTF
few TRBJ2-5 NA TRBV3-1 TGTGCCAGCAGCCAAGGGGCTCGGAGGGGAGAGACCCAGTACTTC CASSQGARRGETQYF
many TRBJ1-3 NA TRBV20-1 TGCAGTGCTAGTCGGACAAGGCTTTCAGGAAACACCATATATTTT CSASRTRLSGNTIYF
NA TRBJ2-7 TRBD1 TRBV25-1 TGTGCCACCGGACAGGCCTCCTACGAGCAGTACTTC CATGQASYEQYF
NA TRBJ2-2 TRBD2 TRBV10-3 TGTGCCATCAGTGATAGGACTAGCGGGATTCGCACCGGGGAGCTGTTTTTT CAISDRTSGIRTGELFF
medium-sized TRBJ1-1 NA TRBV20-1 TGCAGTGCCTTAACCGGGACCATGAACACTGAAGCTTTCTTT CSALTGTMNTEAFF
NA TRBJ2-6 TRBD1 TRBV7-8 TGTGCCAGCAGCCCCCAGGGACAGGGATCCTCTGGGGCCAACGCCCTGACTTTC CASSPQGQGSSGANALTF
NA TRBJ2-7 NA TRBV15 TGTGCCACCAGCAGAGGGGGAGACTCTTGGGAGCAGTACTTC CATSRGGDSWEQYF
many TRBJ1-2 NA TRBV20-1 TGCAGTGCTAGTAGAGAGGGGGGCAACTATGGCTACACCTTC CSASREGGNYGYTF
NA TRBJ2-7 TRBD2 TRBV25-1 TGTGCCAGCAGGGTAGCGGGAAACGTCGGGTCCTACGAGCAGTACTTC CASRVAGNVGSYEQYF
many TRBJ2-2 TRBD2 TRBV24-1 TGTGCCACCAGGGGGAGGGGCACCGGGGAGCTGTTTTTT CATRGRGTGELFF